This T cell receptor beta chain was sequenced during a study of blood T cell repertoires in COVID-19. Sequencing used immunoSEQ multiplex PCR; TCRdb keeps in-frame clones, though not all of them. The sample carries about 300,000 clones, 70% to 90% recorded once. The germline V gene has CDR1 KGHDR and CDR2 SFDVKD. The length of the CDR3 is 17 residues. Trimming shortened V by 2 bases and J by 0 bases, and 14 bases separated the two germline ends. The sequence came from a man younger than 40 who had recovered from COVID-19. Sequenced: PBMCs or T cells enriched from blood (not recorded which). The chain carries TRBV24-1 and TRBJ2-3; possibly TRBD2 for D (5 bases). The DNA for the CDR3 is TGTGCCACCAGTGATTACCCCAGTCGAGGGAGCACAGATACGCAGTATTTT. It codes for CATSDYPSRGSTDTQYF.